This entry lists 11 T cell receptor beta chains sequenced from one sample in a study of shared clonotypes between healthy human individuals. The assay was immunoSEQ multiplex PCR, and TCRdb's table has in-frame clones only and misses some. The sample lists a few million clones, approximately 95% seen once, with 0.3% to 0.4% in the top ten. The sequencing input was naive CD4+ T cells from PBMCs. As to subset: CD45RA+ positively selected. These receptors came from a man aged 18 to 30 in good health. Some clones in this sample may be carry-over from other donors' samples.

The chain has TRBV7-3 and TRBJ2-1; possibly TRBD1 or TRBD2 for D (5 bases each). The CDR3 consists of 14 residues. The V and J ends lost 5 bases and 6 bases respectively, with 14 bases between them. Germline CDR1 SGHTA, CDR2 FQGTGA. CDR3 region: CASSPGTAGNEQFF. The CDR3, as DNA: TGTGCCAGCAGCCCGGGGACCGCTGGCAATGAGCAGTTCTTC.

The DNA of the CDR3 is TGTGCCAGCAGCCCACCGACAGCTCGCTCCTACGAGCAGTACTTC. This gives the protein CASSPPTARSYEQYF. The chain joins TRBV27 to TRBJ2-7; perhaps TRBD1 as D (5 bases). CDR3 length: 15 residues. Germline V gene data show CDR1 as MNHEY and CDR2 as SMNVEV (reference sequence). Trimming took off 6 bases at V and 0 bases at J, with 15 bases between the two ends.

V gene TRBV15 combines with J gene TRBJ2-7, with 8 bases matching TRBD2. From germline, CDR1 is LNHNV and CDR2 YYDKDF (reference sequence). J was trimmed by 5 bases and V by 4 bases; bases with no gene match: 13. There are 16 residues in the CDR3. The CDR3 loop is CATSTQAGVGSHEQYF. CDR3 coding DNA: TGTGCCACCAGCACCCAAGCGGGAGTTGGGAGTCACGAGCAGTACTTC.

The genes are TRBV18 and TRBJ2-5, with 8 bases fitting TRBD1. Trimming removed 5 bases from V and 5 bases from J; junction bases left unmatched: 13. The CDR3 spans 16 residues. Germline V CDR1 and CDR2: KGHSH, LQKENI. In DNA, the CDR3 is TGTGCCAGCTCATCCTCCGGGACAGGAGGGGGGGAGACCCAGTACTTC. It yields the protein CASSSSGTGGGETQYF.

This chain links TRBV6-1 with TRBJ1-4, with 7 nucleotides matching TRBD1. V lost 0 bases to trimming and J lost 7 bases; unmatched junction nucleotides: 8. The length of the CDR3 is 16 residues. Germline CDR1 and CDR2: MNHNS and SASEGT. The CDR3 nucleotides are TGTGCCAGCAGTGAAGCGAAGGGGGCGCCGCGTGAAAAACTGTTTTTT. This gives the protein CASSEAKGAPREKLFF.

The chain recombines TRBV14 with TRBJ2-5, with D perhaps matching TRBD2 (6 bases). Trimming took 1 base from V and 5 from J, leaving 14 bases between them. This CDR3 has 15 amino acids. The germline V gene has CDR1 SGHDN and CDR2 FVKESK. This CDR3 reads CASSQVEGLWETQYF. CDR3 DNA sequence: TGTGCCAGCAGCCAAGTGGAGGGGCTGTGGGAGACCCAGTACTTC.

The rearrangement uses TRBV14 and TRBJ2-4, with a tentative D call TRBD2 (6 bases). Germline CDR1 is SGHDN and CDR2 is FVKESK. V lost 0 bases to trimming and J lost 7 bases, with 10 bases between them. This CDR3 comprises 14 residues. Written as DNA, the CDR3 is TGTGCCAGCAGCCAAGACATTGGGGGGAACATTCAGTACTTC. Its translation: CASSQDIGGNIQYF.

In its sample, this clone was seen once. J is TRBJ1-1 and V is TRBV7-8; D is undetermined. The CDR3 contains 12 residues. The germline V gene encodes CDR1 SGHVS and CDR2 FQNEAQ. Trimming removed 3 bases from V and 6 bases from J, with 8 bases in between. The CDR3 nucleotides read TGTGCCAGCAGCTTTCCTGGCTCTGAAGCTTTCTTT. The encoded protein is CASSFPGSEAFF.

The chain recombines TRBV28 with TRBJ2-1; a possible D gene is TRBD2 (5 bases). Trimming took off 7 bases at V and 5 bases at J, with 18 bases between the two ends. The length of the CDR3 is 15 residues. Germline V gives CDR1 MDHEN, CDR2 SYDVKM. CDR3 amino acids: CASIDPSSGDNEQFF. The CDR3 DNA reads TGTGCCAGCATCGACCCTAGCTCAGGTGACAATGAGCAGTTCTTC.

V and J are TRBV29-1 and TRBJ1-1; D gene uncertain. Germline CDR1 is SQVTM and CDR2 is ANQGSEA. Trimming removed 0 bases from V and 6 bases from J, with 14 bases in between. The CDR3 runs to 14 residues. For the CDR3, the DNA is TGCAGCGTTGAAGATTGGGCTCAACTCCCTGAAGCTTTCTTT. Translating it yields CSVEDWAQLPEAFF.

As to this clone: The same CDR3 is also encoded by other DNA sequences in this sample. The chain links TRBV18 to TRBJ2-3; 11 bases fit TRBD2. The germline gives CDR1 KGHSH, CDR2 LQKENI. Losses at the gene ends were 2 bases for V and 0 bases for J; bases not matched to a gene: 1. The CDR3 consists of 16 residues. The DNA of the CDR3 is TGTGCCAGCTCACCAAGGACTAGCGGGAGCACAGATACGCAGTATTTT. Translating gives CASSPRTSGSTDTQYF.